Reported below is one T cell receptor (beta chain). Its antigen remains unidentified. Sorted CD4+ subsets: naive, central memory, regulatory, stem cell-like memory (CD45RO/CCR7/CD25/CD127/CD95/CD27 panel). Germline V gives CDR1 GTSNPN, CDR2 SVGIG (reference sequence). The CDR3 runs 13 residues. The V and J ends lost 2 bases and 5 bases respectively, with 9 bases between them. Expressed TCRB transcripts were sequenced because the isolated RNA had all been reverse transcribed beforehand. Profiling relied on immunoSEQ multiplex PCR, and the TCRdb table lists in-frame clones only, not all of them. The table has fewer than 350,000 clones, approximately 15% seen once. The entry originates in a study of beta chain features in type 1 diabetes. Study details: In age, gender and cell yields, patients were similar to healthy donors.

Findings and limits, study-wide: Significant though moderate, a shortening of TCRB CDR3s appeared in all four CD4+ subsets of Type 1 diabetes patients.

The chain is built from TRBV30 and TRBJ1-4, with D perhaps TRBD1 (5 bases). Sample: naive CD4+ T cells from blood. The receptor's source is a man aged 18 to 30 with type 1 diabetes. The CDR3 nucleotides are TGTGCCTGGAGTCGGGGGGACAATGAAAAACTGTTTTTT. Encoded protein: CAWSRGDNEKLFF. The variable domain in full, completed from reference TRBV30 and TRBJ1-4, reads SQTIHQWPATLVQPVGSPLSLECTVEGTSNPNLYWYRQAAGRGLQLLFYSVGIGQISSEVPQNLSASRPQDRQFILSSKKLLLSDSGFYLCAWSRGDNEKLFFGSGTQLSVL.